This T cell receptor (beta chain) came from a study of brain T cells in children with intractable seizures. The CDR3 is 18 amino acids. V lost 4 bases and J lost 8, with 27 bases in between. Per the germline V gene, CDR1 is MDHEN and CDR2 is SYDVKM. Specified time point: blood from clinic visit 5 months post-surgery; TSC patient then seizure free. Method: immunoSEQ multiplex PCR; TCRdb's copy keeps in-frame clones and lacks some. Of 340,000 or so clones listed, over 90% were seen once; the top ten hold under 7%. The V and J genes are TRBV28 and TRBJ2-4, with D hard to call. This TCR was recovered from a boy under three years old with tuberous sclerosis and intractable seizures. The input for sequencing was peripheral blood, taken roughly 5 months after surgery. CDR3 sequence (DNA): TGTGCCAGCAGTTCACCTCGGGTGGGTTTGACCAAGCCGGACATTCAGTACTTC. Translating it yields CASSSPRVGLTKPDIQYF.